These 28 T cell receptor beta chains share one sample of origin, sequenced in a study of low-dose radiotherapy and immunotherapy resistance in tumors. Alpha- and beta-chain coverage of first-strand cDNA came from TRAV- and TRBV-specific primers. The authors ran approximately 20 PCR cycles to amplify TCRs with a constant-region primer and V-primer adapter. Using its own MiXCR run on the reads, TCRdb lists one record per CDR3 protein. This table has 10,000 to 15,000 distinct CDR3 sequences, 76% appearing once. The receptors shown here come from a human donor with advanced metastatic prostate, ovarian, gallbladder or colorectal cancer (not recorded which). This table probably holds off-target reads from a library built for another chain.

The gene calls are TRBV5-4 and TRBJ2-7; D might be TRBD1 or TRBD2, each matching 6 bases. The CDR3 loop spans 17 amino acids. Trimming took off 4 bases at V and 0 bases at J, with 20 bases between the two ends. The germline gives CDR1 SGHNT, CDR2 YYREEE (reference sequence). CDR3 nucleotides: TGTGCCAGCAGCCGGGGACGTGCGGGGACAAACTCCTACGAGCAGTACTTC. Amino acids: CASSRGRAGTNSYEQYF.

The chain carries TRBV5-8 and TRBJ2-7; 9 nucleotides match TRBD2. Trimming cost V 3 bases and J 2 bases; bases outside gene matches: 12. This CDR3 has 17 residues. Germline V gives CDR1 SGHTS, CDR2 YDEGEE. The CDR3 nucleotides read TGTGCCAGCAGCTCCTCTCCCCCCCGCGGGAGGGCCTACGAGCAGTACTTC. Its translation: CASSSSPPRGRAYEQYF.

The chain employs TRBV7-2 and TRBJ2-1, with 7 nucleotides matching TRBD2. Germline assignment: CDR1 SGHTA and CDR2 FQGNSA. V shed 6 bases and J 2 bases; nucleotides not matched to a gene: 13. The CDR3 runs to 17 residues. The CDR3 DNA reads TGTGCCAGCAGGCCAAGGGGAGGGAGGGCTACCTACAATGAGCAGTTCTTC. Its translation is CASRPRGGRATYNEQFF. Based on the CDR3 plus reference TRBV7-2 and TRBJ2-1, the full variable domain is GAGVSQSPSNKVTEKGKDVELRCDPISGHTALYWYRQSLGQGLEFLIYFQGNSAPDKSGLPSDRFSAERTGGSVSTLTIQRTQQEDSAVYLCASRPRGGRATYNEQFFGPGTRLTVL.

The rearrangement uses TRBV3-1 and TRBJ1-2; D is undetermined. Germline CDR1 reads LGHDT; CDR2 reads YNNKEL (reference sequence). This CDR3 contains 13 residues. The V end was cut by 11 bases, the J end by 4 bases, with 17 bases between. CDR3 DNA sequence: TGTGCCGAAGGGTCGCGGCGTCTCTATGGCTACACCTTC. Its protein product is CAEGSRRLYGYTF.

The chain carries TRBV28 and TRBJ1-6, with a tentative D call TRBD1 (6 bases). In germline, CDR1 is MDHEN, CDR2 SYDVKM. V was clipped by 7 bases and J by 5 bases, with 9 bases between them. The CDR3 covers 13 residues. The CDR3 loop is CASTRTDNSPLHF. The DNA for the CDR3 is TGTGCCAGCACCCGGACAGATAATTCACCCCTCCACTTT.

This chain links TRBV28 with TRBJ1-5, with TRBD1 matching 10 bases. Losses at the gene ends were 3 bases for V and 6 bases for J; bases not matched to a gene: 8. This CDR3 region has 16 residues. CDR1 is MDHEN and CDR2 is SYDVKM in the germline V gene. CDR3: CASSFAGGQGVQPQHF. DNA of the CDR3: TGTGCCAGCAGTTTCGCCGGCGGACAGGGGGTTCAGCCCCAGCATTTT.

V is TRBV18 and J is TRBJ2-5; D may be TRBD2 (5 bases). V was clipped by 6 bases and J by 5 bases, with 13 bases between them. Per germline, CDR1 KGHSH and CDR2 LQKENI. The CDR3 runs to 13 residues. Written as DNA, the CDR3 is TGTGCCAGCTCGACGGGGAAAACGGAGACCCAGTACTTC. Translated: CASSTGKTETQYF.

This clonotype has only one observation. V is TRBV4-3 and J is TRBJ1-1; D ambiguous. With 4 bases removed from V and 4 bases from J, the gap between germline ends came to 19 bases. This CDR3 has 16 amino acids. From germline, CDR1 is LGHNA and CDR2 YSLEER. CDR3 sequence (DNA): TGCGCCAGCAGCCCCACTGCCCGGAGCGGCGGCACTGAAGCTTTCTTT. Its translation: CASSPTARSGGTEAFF.

The rearrangement joins TRBV28 to TRBJ1-5, with D uncertain. V gave up 6 bases and J gave up 5 bases, with 14 bases separating them. Germline lookup yields CDR1 MDHEN and CDR2 SYDVKM. CDR3 length equals 14 residues. CDR3 sequence: CASSTATGYQPQHF. In nucleotides, the CDR3 is TGTGCCAGCAGCACAGCCACCGGATATCAGCCCCAGCATTTT.

This sequence joins TRBV6-6 and TRBJ1-5; D may be TRBD1 (5 bases). Germline CDR1 is MNHNY and CDR2 is SVGAGI (reference sequence). Trimming took 5 bases from V and 7 from J, leaving 12 bases between them. The CDR3 loop spans 13 amino acids. CDR3 nucleotides: TGTGCCAGCAGTACCAACCAGGGCCAGCCCCAGCATTTT. This encodes CASSTNQGQPQHF.

This chain links TRBV12-3 or TRBV12-4 with TRBJ1-5; 8 bases are shared with TRBD1. The CDR3 runs to 13 residues. V gave up 3 bases and J gave up 7 bases; unmatched junction bases: 2. CDR3 region: CASSFDRGQPQHF. The CDR3 DNA sequence: TGTGCCAGCAGTTTCGACAGGGGACAGCCCCAGCATTTT.

V is TRBV19 and J is TRBJ2-2; D call uncertain. The CDR3 runs 14 residues. Germline V CDR1 and CDR2: LNHDA, SQIVND (reference sequence). With 2 bases removed from V and 0 bases from J, the gap between germline ends came to 4 bases. CDR3 DNA sequence: TGTGCCAGTAGTATATTATCGAACACCGGGGAGCTGTTTTTT. This codes for CASSILSNTGELFF. The full variable domain, rest sourced from reference TRBV19 and TRBJ2-2, is DGGITQSPKYLFRKEGQNVTLSCEQNLNHDAMYWYRQDPGQGLRLIYYSQIVNDFQKGDIAEGYSVSREKKESFPLTVTSAQKNPTAFYLCASSILSNTGELFFGEGSRLTVL.

This sequence joins TRBV11-2 and TRBJ2-7; D gene uncertain. The ends were cut back, 3 bases at V and 3 bases at J, with 12 bases in the middle. Germline lookup yields CDR1 SGHAT and CDR2 FQNNGV. This CDR3 has 14 residues. The CDR3 nucleotides are TGTGCCAGCAGCTTGGGCGGTTCGATCTACGAGCAGTACTTC. Amino acid sequence: CASSLGGSIYEQYF. The whole variable domain, filled in from reference TRBV11-2 and TRBJ2-7, reads EAGVAQSPRYKIIEKRQSVAFWCNPISGHATLYWYQQILGQGPKLLIQFQNNGVVDDSQLPKDRFSAERLKGVDSTLKIQPAKLEDSAVYLCASSLGGSIYEQYFGPGTRLTVT.

This chain joins TRBV29-1 and TRBJ2-7; 9 bases fit TRBD1. V lost 6 bases to trimming and J lost 3 bases; unmatched junction nucleotides: 3. CDR3 length equals 12 residues. Germline V CDR1 and CDR2: SQVTM, ANQGSEA. CDR3 bases: TGCAGCGTAGGACAGGGGAACTACGAGCAGTACTTC. Translation gives CSVGQGNYEQYF.

Only a few counts were recorded for this clonotype. The chain joins TRBV9 to TRBJ2-3; D possibly corresponds to TRBD2 (6 bases). This CDR3 region has 15 residues. From germline, CDR1 is SGDLS and CDR2 YYNGEE. V lost 2 bases, J lost 3 bases, and 13 bases lay in between. The DNA for the CDR3 is TGTGCCAGCAGCGTCTACGGGGGAGGAACAGATACGCAGTATTTT. Its protein product is CASSVYGGGTDTQYF.

For the CDR3, the DNA is TGCGCCAGCAGCATCGACAGGGATCCCCTATACGAGCAGTACTTC. Translating it yields CASSIDRDPLYEQYF. The chain couples TRBV5-1 to TRBJ2-7; TRBD1 agrees at 7 bases. CDR1 is SGHRS and CDR2 is YFSETQ in the germline V gene. V lost 4 bases and J lost 4; bases outside the gene matches: 11. This CDR3 spans 15 amino acids.

The table lists this clonotype with a few counts. As DNA, the CDR3 is TGTGCCAGCAGCCCAGACGACCGGGAGACCCAGTACTTC. Residues: CASSPDDRETQYF. The rearrangement joins TRBV11-2 to TRBJ2-5; no firm D call. The length of the CDR3 is 13 residues. The germline V gene has CDR1 SGHAT and CDR2 FQNNGV. With 5 bases removed from V and 5 bases from J, the gap between germline ends came to 12 bases.

This chain uses TRBV7-2 with TRBJ2-3, with no clear D. The germline gives CDR1 SGHTA, CDR2 FQGNSA. This CDR3 spans 11 amino acids. The ends were cut back, 2 bases at V and 7 bases at J, with 4 bases in the middle. CDR3 nucleotides: TGTGCCAGCAGCTTACAAAATACGCAGTATTTT. Translation gives CASSLQNTQYF.

The rearrangement uses TRBV7-9 and TRBJ1-2; D ambiguous. Germline V gives CDR1 SEHNR, CDR2 FQNEAQ (reference sequence). Trimming left V 5 bases short and J 0 bases short, with 16 bases between. CDR3 length: 16 residues. Here the CDR3 DNA reads TGTGCCAGCAGCCCTACATTGGCGAGAGCTAACTATGGCTACACCTTC. It codes for CASSPTLARANYGYTF.

V gene TRBV10-3 combines with J gene TRBJ2-2; D assignment may be TRBD1 or TRBD2 (5 bases each). The CDR3 covers 17 residues. CDR1 and CDR2 from the germline V gene are ENHRY and SYGVKD. Deletions cut 3 bases from V and 0 bases from J, with 14 bases between. In nucleotides, the CDR3 is TGTGCCATCAGTGACCCGAGGGACCTCTCGAACACCGGGGAGCTGTTTTTT. It codes for CAISDPRDLSNTGELFF.

The chain has TRBV19 and TRBJ2-5; 9 bases map to TRBD1. The CDR3 sequence is 14 residues long. J lost 5 bases, V lost 5 bases, and 6 bases had no gene match. Germline-derived CDR1 and CDR2 are LNHDA and SQIVND (reference sequence). The CDR3 protein is CASSLRQGVETQYF. CDR3 DNA: TGTGCCAGTAGTCTTCGACAGGGGGTTGAGACCCAGTACTTC.

The chain combines TRBV7-2 with TRBJ2-1; possibly TRBD2 for D (6 bases). V was clipped by 1 base and J by 3 bases, with 10 bases between them. Germline V gene sequence: CDR1 SGHTA, CDR2 FQGNSA. The CDR3 is 15 residues long. This CDR3 reads CASSLDSGDYNEQFF. For the CDR3, the DNA is TGTGCCAGCAGCTTAGACTCGGGGGACTACAATGAGCAGTTCTTC.

The V call is TRBV29-1, the J call TRBJ2-6, with D hard to call. V lost 4 bases to trimming and J lost 0 bases, with 4 bases between them. Germline loops: CDR1 SQVTM, CDR2 ANQGSEA. CDR3 length: 13 amino acids. CDR3 in amino acids: CSVADSGANVLTF. CDR3 sequence (DNA): TGCAGCGTTGCGGACTCTGGGGCCAACGTCCTGACTTTC.

The table lists this clonotype with a few counts. The J gene is TRBJ1-3, the V gene TRBV19; D is undetermined. CDR3 length: 13 amino acids. The germline gives CDR1 LNHDA, CDR2 SQIVND (reference sequence). The V and J ends lost 9 bases and 0 bases respectively, with 9 bases between them. Here the CDR3 reads CASTAISGNTIYF. The DNA for the CDR3 is TGTGCCAGCACAGCGATCTCTGGAAACACCATATATTTT.

The chain carries TRBV10-3 and TRBJ2-7; 7 bases align to TRBD1. The CDR3 sequence is 14 residues long. The J segment lost 3 bases and the V segment lost 2 bases, leaving 4 bases of the junction unmatched. Per germline, CDR1 ENHRY and CDR2 SYGVKD. The DNA of the CDR3 is TGTGCCATCAGTGAGGGACAGGAGCTCTACGAGCAGTACTTC. It codes for CAISEGQELYEQYF.

In nucleotides, the CDR3 is TGTGCCAGCAGTTCGGGTAACACTGAAGCTTTCTTT. Protein sequence: CASSSGNTEAFF. V and J are TRBV28 and TRBJ1-1; no definite D call. The V gene lost 4 bases and the J gene lost 2 bases, with 5 bases spanning the gap. CDR3 length: 12 amino acids. In germline, CDR1 is MDHEN, CDR2 SYDVKM. Full variable domain (outside the CDR3, taken from reference TRBV28 and TRBJ1-1): DVKVTQSSRYLVKRTGEKVFLECVQDMDHENMFWYRQDPGLGLRLIYFSYDVKMKEKGDIPEGYSVSREKKERFSLILESASTNQTSMYLCASSSGNTEAFFGQGTRLTVV.

The V and J genes are TRBV6-6 and TRBJ1-1; possible D gene TRBD1, 5 bases. The CDR3 has 12 residues. The germline gives CDR1 MNHNY, CDR2 SVGAGI (reference sequence). Trimming removed 7 bases from V and 1 base from J, with 7 bases in between. The CDR3 bases are TGTGCCAGCAACAGGCAGAACACTGAAGCTTTCTTT. This gives the protein CASNRQNTEAFF.

The V and J genes are TRBV25-1 and TRBJ2-2; 8 bases line up with TRBD2. Unmatched junction bases numbered 7, after V lost 3 bases and J lost 4 bases. This CDR3 contains 16 residues. Germline V gene data show CDR1 as MGHDK and CDR2 as SYGVNS. This CDR3 reads CASSDPPGRGTGELFF. CDR3 coding DNA: TGTGCCAGCAGTGACCCTCCCGGGAGGGGCACCGGGGAGCTGTTTTTT. The full variable domain, in which reference TRBV25-1 and TRBJ2-2 provide the parts outside the CDR3, is EADIYQTPRYLVIGTGKKITLECSQTMGHDKMYWYQQDPGMELHLIHYSYGVNSTEKGDLSSESTVSRIRTEHFPLTLESARPSHTSQYLCASSDPPGRGTGELFFGEGSRLTVL.